These 15 T cell receptor beta chains share one sample of origin, sequenced in a study of response to subunit inactivated influenza vaccine. TCRdb re-derived calls from the RT-PCR reads in MiXCR, one entry per CDR3 protein. This table holds about 700,000 distinct CDR3 sequences, approximately 15% found once. The specimen comprised PBMCs from blood, sampled around two weeks before vaccination. The receptors derive from a man aged 50-60 years who received an inactivated influenza vaccine.

The gene calls are TRBV5-5 and TRBJ1-6; no clear D. Trimming pared 5 bases from V and 7 bases from J, leaving 13 bases between. Germline CDR1 reads SGHKS; CDR2 reads YYEKEE (reference sequence). The CDR3 extends over 14 amino acids. In DNA form, the CDR3 reads TGTGCCAGCAGGAGGACGGACCGCAATTCACCCCTCCACTTT. It specifies CASRRTDRNSPLHF.

About this clonotype itself: A read error is possible here, since a much larger clone lies one base away. The chain employs TRBV3-1 and TRBJ1-1; TRBD1 is a possible D gene (6 bases). Per germline, CDR1 LGHDT and CDR2 YNNKEL (reference sequence). The CDR3 consists of 15 residues. The CDR3: CACSHHLKGGTEAFF. The DNA for the CDR3 is TGTGCCTGCAGCCACCACCTAAAAGGGGGCACTGAAGCTTTCTTT.

This clonotype occurred a few times. V usage is TRBV7-2 and J usage is TRBJ1-4; D is unclear. V was cut by 0 bases and J by 3 bases, with 8 bases left in between. Germline-derived CDR1 and CDR2 are SGHTA and FQGNSA. CDR3 length: 15 residues. DNA of the CDR3: TGTGCCAGCAGCTTAGCGCCCCGGCCTAATGAAAAACTGTTTTTT. Its translation is CASSLAPRPNEKLFF. Based on the CDR3 plus reference TRBV7-2 and TRBJ1-4, the full variable domain is GAGVSQSPSNKVTEKGKDVELRCDPISGHTALYWYRQSLGQGLEFLIYFQGNSAPDKSGLPSDRFSAERTGGSVSTLTIQRTQQEDSAVYLCASSLAPRPNEKLFFGSGTQLSVL.

This clonotype was detected many times. The chain is built from TRBV3-1 and TRBJ1-2; no firm D call. Per the germline V gene, CDR1 is LGHDT and CDR2 is YNNKEL (reference sequence). V was trimmed by 1 base and J by 2 bases, leaving 5 bases between them. The CDR3 runs 13 residues. The CDR3 loop is CASSQATNYGYTF. The CDR3 DNA is TGTGCCAGCAGCCAAGCTACGAACTATGGCTACACCTTC.

V gene TRBV3-1 combines with J gene TRBJ2-1, with D hard to call. The CDR3 extends over 14 amino acids. Trimming removed 1 base at V and 4 bases at J, with 8 bases between. The V gene's germline CDR1 is LGHDT and CDR2 YNNKEL (reference sequence). CDR3 in amino acids: CASSQGAKYNEQFF. In DNA, the CDR3 is TGTGCCAGCAGCCAAGGGGCTAAATACAATGAGCAGTTCTTC.

V and J are TRBV13 and TRBJ2-1; TRBD2 matches at 11 bases. This CDR3 has 18 residues. Germline CDR1 is PRHDT and CDR2 is FYEKMQ (reference sequence). V was clipped by 9 bases and J by 3 bases; unmatched bases: 16. CDR3: CARSPGLPSGGYYNEQFF. CDR3 nucleotide sequence: TGTGCCAGGAGCCCCGGGCTCCCTAGCGGGGGGTACTACAATGAGCAGTTCTTC. Based on the CDR3 plus reference TRBV13 and TRBJ2-1, the full variable domain is AAGVIQSPRHLIKEKRETATLKCYPIPRHDTVYWYQQGPGQDPQFLISFYEKMQSDKGSIPDRFSAQQFSDYHSELNMSSLELGDSALYFCARSPGLPSGGYYNEQFFGPGTRLTVL.

Only a few counts were recorded for this clonotype. The genes are TRBV6-1 and TRBJ2-5; D call uncertain. The CDR3 sequence is 16 residues long. V was cut by 2 bases and J by 4 bases, with 17 bases left in between. Germline V gene data show CDR1 as MNHNS and CDR2 as SASEGT. CDR3 in DNA: TGTGCCAGCAGTGAATTTGGCAGCCGACCGTCAGAGACCCAGTACTTC. Translated: CASSEFGSRPSETQYF.

This clonotype was observed a few times. The rearrangement joins TRBV10-2 to TRBJ1-6; 8 bases agree with TRBD1. Per the germline V gene, CDR1 is WSHSY and CDR2 is SAAADI. CDR3 size: 14 residues. With 6 bases clipped from V and 8 bases from J, the junction kept 6 bases outside the gene matches. This CDR3 reads CASRETGEDSPLHF. CDR3 in DNA: TGCGCCAGCAGGGAGACAGGGGAGGATTCACCCCTCCACTTT.

This clonotype was counted between two and nine times. V is TRBV2 and J is TRBJ2-3, with TRBD2 matching 7 bases. Germline CDR1 and CDR2: SNHLY and FYNNEI. The V gene end was trimmed by 7 bases and the J gene end by 6 bases; junction bases not matched to a gene: 4. CDR3 length equals 12 residues. This CDR3 reads CASIGTTDTQYF. Here the CDR3 DNA reads TGTGCCAGCATTGGGACTACCGATACGCAGTATTTT.

The sample holds many counts of this clonotype. The chain recombines TRBV6-1 with TRBJ1-3; D ambiguous. V was trimmed by 6 bases and J by 0 bases, leaving 9 bases between them. The germline CDR1 and CDR2 sequences are MNHNS and SASEGT. The CDR3 spans 14 residues. CDR3 loop: CASRGTYSGNTIYF. CDR3 bases: TGTGCCAGCAGAGGAACCTACTCTGGAAACACCATATATTTT.

This clonotype was found a few times. A much more abundant neighbour one base away suggests this may be a read error. The chain carries TRBV6-2 or TRBV6-3 and TRBJ2-5; 7 bases match TRBD1. Germline CDR1 MNHEY, CDR2 SVGEGT. The CDR3 has 13 residues. After removal of 6 bases from V and 4 bases from J, the junction contained 5 bases not matched to a gene. CDR3 residues: CASSRGQRETQYF. The CDR3 DNA sequence: TGTGCCAGCAGCCGGGGACAGCGAGAGACCCAGTACTTC.

V usage is TRBV9 and J usage is TRBJ1-2; possible D gene TRBD1, 6 bases. This CDR3 has 15 residues. Germline V gives CDR1 SGDLS, CDR2 YYNGEE. Trimming pared 4 bases from V and 3 bases from J, leaving 16 bases between. The CDR3 sequence: CASSPRTVGYYGYTF. In DNA form, the CDR3 reads TGTGCCAGCAGCCCCAGGACAGTGGGGTACTATGGCTACACCTTC.

This rearrangement joins TRBV7-2 to TRBJ1-1, with D perhaps TRBD1 (5 bases). V lost 5 bases, J lost 4 bases, and 14 bases lay in between. There are 14 residues in the CDR3. From germline, CDR1 is SGHTA and CDR2 FQGNSA. The DNA of the CDR3 is TGTGCCAGCAGCCCGGGACGGCGGGGCACTGAAGCTTTCTTT. As protein: CASSPGRRGTEAFF.

This clonotype has ten or more counts. The rearrangement links TRBV5-1 to TRBJ2-2; 12 positions match TRBD2. The germline CDR1 and CDR2 sequences are SGHRS and YFSETQ. V lost 3 bases and J lost 0; bases outside the gene matches: 9. The CDR3 is made up of 19 amino acids. CDR3 residues: CASSYISSGRGANTGELFF. As DNA, the CDR3 is TGCGCCAGCAGCTACATATCTAGCGGGAGGGGAGCGAACACCGGGGAGCTGTTTTTT.

This clonotype was observed a few times. The rearrangement joins TRBV29-1 to TRBJ2-7, with D possibly called TRBD1 or TRBD2 (5 bases each). CDR1 and CDR2 (germline): SQVTM, ANQGSEA. The CDR3 spans 12 residues. V was clipped by 7 bases and J by 0 bases, with 10 bases between them. The CDR3 sequence: CSAGTSSYEQYF. DNA for the CDR3: TGCAGCGCTGGGACCAGCTCCTACGAGCAGTACTTC.